This TCR beta chain was sequenced in a study of OX40 agonist ivuxolimab in advanced cancers. CDR1 is MDHEN, CDR2 SYDVKM, per germline. The CDR3 runs to 14 residues. V was cut by 6 bases and J by 6 bases, with 17 bases left in between. As for this clone: Its target is unknown.

Assay used: immunoSEQ multiplex PCR; TCRdb lists only in-frame clones, some missing. This repertoire shows tens of thousands of clones, approximately 86% found once; its top ten account for around 13%. Study-wide results and limits: Low clonal expansion, among the lowest seen, marked partial responders at 0.1-3.0 mg/kg. Expanded clones tended on average to be more numerous among CD8+ T cells than CD4+.

The V and J genes are TRBV28 and TRBJ1-2, with a possible D match to TRBD1 (5 bases). The sequence derives from an adult with an advanced solid tumor such as melanoma, head and neck, liver or kidney cancer. The specimen comprised CD4+ or CD8+ T cells sorted from blood, sampled in a trial of the OX40 agonist ivuxolimab. CDR3 protein: CASSSYGARNGYTF. The CDR3 DNA sequence: TGTGCCAGCAGCAGCTACGGGGCGCGAAATGGCTACACCTTC.